These 26 T cell receptor beta chains originate from one sample sequenced in a study of response to subunit inactivated influenza vaccine. TCRdb called the RT-PCR reads again in MiXCR, with one record for every CDR3 protein. Here the sample spans almost 600,000 distinct CDR3 sequences, 13% to 15% being singletons. The sequencing used PBMCs from blood, collected about 11 days after vaccination. These receptors were collected from a man aged 45-65 years who received an inactivated influenza vaccine.

This clonotype was recorded once. The V and J genes are TRBV7-3 and TRBJ2-3; D ambiguous. CDR1 and CDR2 (germline): SGHTA, FQGTGA. V was trimmed by 5 bases and J by 1 base, leaving 10 bases between them. The CDR3 sequence is 14 residues long. This CDR3 reads CASSIQTGTDTQYF. As DNA, the CDR3 is TGTGCCAGCAGCATACAGACGGGCACAGATACGCAGTATTTT.

Ten or more counts support this clonotype. V gene TRBV20-1 combines with J gene TRBJ2-7, with TRBD2 matching 12 bases. Germline CDR1 reads DFQATT; CDR2 reads SNEGSKA (reference sequence). J was trimmed by 0 bases and V by 4 bases; bases with no gene match: 10. CDR3 length: 17 residues. The DNA of the CDR3 is TGCAGTGCTAACGGGCAACTAGCGGGAGGCGGCTCCTACGAGCAGTACTTC. Translated: CSANGQLAGGGSYEQYF.

This clonotype was picked up a small number of times. The chain recombines TRBV4-1 with TRBJ2-1; a weak D match, TRBD2 (6 bases). V lost 4 bases and J 0 bases, leaving 13 bases between the germline ends. This CDR3 has 16 residues. Looked up from germline, CDR1 is MGHRA and CDR2 is YSYEKL. DNA for the CDR3: TGCGCCAGCAGCCCCGGCCGGGGGAGCTCCTACAATGAGCAGTTCTTC. Translating gives CASSPGRGSSYNEQFF.

This clonotype was seen repeatedly, ten times or more. This chain links TRBV4-2 with TRBJ2-3, with 8 bases identical to TRBD2. The CDR3 consists of 14 residues. The V gene's germline CDR1 is LGHNA and CDR2 YNFKEQ. The V segment lost 3 bases and the J segment 3 bases; nucleotides outside the gene matches: 2. The CDR3 loop is CASSQGLGTDTQYF. In nucleotides, the CDR3 is TGTGCCAGCAGCCAGGGACTAGGGACAGATACGCAGTATTTT.

In its sample, this clonotype was seen a few times. J is TRBJ2-1 and V is TRBV6-5; no clear D. The CDR3 covers 18 residues. V gave up 0 bases and J gave up 5 bases, with 20 bases separating them. Germline-derived CDR1 and CDR2 are MNHEY and SVGAGI. CDR3 residues: CASSYSHSFTGSDNEQFF. The DNA for the CDR3 is TGTGCCAGCAGTTACTCGCACAGCTTCACCGGGTCGGACAATGAGCAGTTCTTC.

The table lists this clonotype with many counts. This chain uses TRBV7-8 with TRBJ1-1, with a weak D call TRBD1 (6 bases). V lost 9 bases and J lost 1, with 9 bases in between. Germline V gene data show CDR1 as SGHVS and CDR2 as FQNEAQ. CDR3 size: 12 residues. The CDR3 DNA reads as TGTGCCAGTGGACAGACGAACACTGAAGCTTTCTTT. This translates into CASGQTNTEAFF.

This clonotype was observed many times. The chain carries TRBV27 and TRBJ2-1; D is unclear. The CDR3 spans 12 residues. Trimming took 1 base from V and 8 from J, leaving 6 bases between them. CDR1 is MNHEY and CDR2 is SMNVEV in the germline V gene (reference sequence). The DNA of the CDR3 is TGTGCCAGCAGTTTATACGGGTATGAGCAGTTCTTC. Its protein is CASSLYGYEQFF.

The rearrangement uses TRBV18 and TRBJ2-2; D uncertain. This CDR3 has 15 amino acids. The V end lost 3 bases, the J end lost 4 bases, and 12 bases lay between the germline ends. Looked up from germline, CDR1 is KGHSH and CDR2 is LQKENI. The CDR3 DNA follows: TGTGCCAGCTCACCCTCGGGCCCGCCCACCGGGGAGCTGTTTTTT. Translating it yields CASSPSGPPTGELFF.

The chain joins TRBV7-9 to TRBJ2-4, with D perhaps TRBD2 (6 bases). The V gene's germline CDR1 is SEHNR and CDR2 FQNEAQ (reference sequence). CDR3 length equals 15 residues. V lost 5 bases and J lost 9, with 20 bases in between. The DNA of the CDR3 is TGTGCCAGCAGCCGGTGGTGGGGGGACCAGAGCATTCAGTACTTC. Residues: CASSRWWGDQSIQYF.

The chain combines TRBV12-3 or TRBV12-4 with TRBJ2-1; 10 bases match TRBD2. This CDR3 is 15 amino acids long. V shed 5 bases, J shed 4 bases, and the junction held 5 bases outside the gene matches. The CDR3 DNA sequence: TGTGCCAGCAGTGGCCTAGCGGGGGTATACAATGAGCAGTTCTTC. Protein sequence: CASSGLAGVYNEQFF.

A few counts support this clonotype. The chain joins TRBV6-1 to TRBJ2-2; D could derive from TRBD1 or TRBD2 (5 bases each). Germline V gene data show CDR1 as MNHNS and CDR2 as SASEGT. Trimming left V 3 bases short and J 5 bases short, with 19 bases between. The CDR3 sequence is 17 residues long. CDR3 sequence (DNA): TGTGCCAGCAGTGACCCCCACTCCGGGACCGGGACCGGGGAGCTGTTTTTT. It specifies CASSDPHSGTGTGELFF.

At least ten counts were recorded for this clonotype. The CDR3 loop reads CASSVPVEQYF. Here the CDR3 DNA reads TGTGCCAGCAGCGTACCAGTCGAGCAGTACTTC. This chain uses TRBV9 with TRBJ2-7, with D hard to call. The germline V gene encodes CDR1 SGDLS and CDR2 YYNGEE. This CDR3 comprises 11 residues. V dropped 1 base and J dropped 6 bases, with 5 bases sitting between them. Variable domain in full (rest from reference TRBV9 and TRBJ2-7): DSGVTQTPKHLITATGQRVTLRCSPRSGDLSVYWYQQSLDQGLQFLIQYYNGEERAKGNILERFSAQQFPDLHSELNLSSLELGDSALYFCASSVPVEQYFGPGTRLTVT.

The chain uses TRBV29-1 and TRBJ2-5; D perhaps matches TRBD2 (5 bases). From germline, CDR1 is SQVTM and CDR2 ANQGSEA. With 2 bases removed from V and 1 base from J, the gap between germline ends came to 8 bases. The length of the CDR3 is 13 residues. The CDR3 DNA is TGCAGCGTTGAAAGGAGGCTCCAAGAGACCCAGTACTTC. This translates into CSVERRLQETQYF.

This clonotype has just a few counts. The V call is TRBV7-9, the J call TRBJ2-7; D call uncertain. The V and J ends lost 5 bases and 2 bases respectively, with 16 bases between them. Germline V CDR1 and CDR2: SEHNR, FQNEAQ (reference sequence). The CDR3 extends over 15 amino acids. CDR3 nucleotide sequence: TGTGCCAGCAGCCTCACTGTTGCGTACACCTACGAGCAGTACTTC. It specifies CASSLTVAYTYEQYF.

The rearrangement joins TRBV29-1 to TRBJ1-1; D is uncertain. The CDR3 contains 13 residues. In germline, CDR1 is SQVTM, CDR2 ANQGSEA. V shed 3 bases and J shed 3 bases, with 11 bases lying between them. CDR3 bases: TGCAGCGTTGATATGAGGGCTTACACTGAAGCTTTCTTT. Translating gives CSVDMRAYTEAFF. Variable domain in full (rest from reference TRBV29-1 and TRBJ1-1): SAVISQKPSRDICQRGTSLTIQCQVDSQVTMMFWYRQQPGQSLTLIATANQGSEATYESGFVIDKFPISRPNLTFSTLTVSNMSPEDSSIYLCSVDMRAYTEAFFGQGTRLTVV.

The genes are TRBV7-9 and TRBJ2-1, with D perhaps given as TRBD1 or TRBD2 (7 bases each). Trimming removed 5 bases at V and 3 bases at J, with 14 bases between. Germline V CDR1 and CDR2: SEHNR, FQNEAQ (reference sequence). This CDR3 contains 15 residues. DNA for the CDR3: TGTGCCAGCAGCCCAGGGGGGGCAAACTACAATGAGCAGTTCTTC. The encoded protein is CASSPGGANYNEQFF.

At least ten counts were recorded for this clonotype. This chain links TRBV11-2 with TRBJ2-4, with D maybe TRBD1 (5 bases). Germline V CDR1 and CDR2: SGHAT, FQNNGV. The V and J ends lost 3 bases and 6 bases respectively, with 6 bases between them. There are 12 residues in the CDR3. The CDR3 DNA sequence: TGTGCCAGCAGCTTTGACAGAAACATTCAGTACTTC. This sequence encodes CASSFDRNIQYF.

The chain employs TRBV15 and TRBJ2-1, with D perhaps matching TRBD2 (5 bases). CDR1 and CDR2 (germline): LNHNV, YYDKDF (reference sequence). V was pared by 3 bases and J by 0 bases, with 12 bases between. The CDR3 has 16 amino acids. CDR3 bases: TGTGCCACCAGCAGGCGGGTTGGGAGCTCCTACAATGAGCAGTTCTTC. Protein sequence: CATSRRVGSSYNEQFF.

The table lists this clonotype with a few counts. The rearrangement joins TRBV14 to TRBJ2-2; the D is unclear. The CDR3 runs to 13 residues. From germline, CDR1 is SGHDN and CDR2 FVKESK. The ends were cut back, 1 base at V and 6 bases at J, with 6 bases in the middle. The CDR3, as DNA: TGTGCCAGCAGCCAAGTTATGGCCGGGGAGCTGTTTTTT. It specifies CASSQVMAGELFF.

This clonotype came up a few times. V is TRBV20-1 and J is TRBJ2-1; 8 bases are a match to TRBD2. CDR1 DFQATT and CDR2 SNEGSKA come from the germline V gene (reference sequence). The CDR3 is 14 residues long. V was clipped by 3 bases and J by 3 bases; unmatched bases: 4. CDR3 residues: CSASGGEVYNEQFF. CDR3 DNA: TGCAGTGCTAGCGGGGGGGAGGTCTACAATGAGCAGTTCTTC.

In this sample, this clonotype turned up a few times. The genes are TRBV19 and TRBJ2-1, with unresolved D. Germline CDR1 LNHDA, CDR2 SQIVND (reference sequence). Trimming stripped 4 bases from V and 4 bases from J, with 5 bases between. The CDR3 has 12 amino acids. CDR3 in amino acids: CASSKVYNEQFF. The CDR3, as DNA: TGTGCCAGTAGTAAGGTTTACAATGAGCAGTTCTTC.

This clonotype was detected only a few times. V gene TRBV5-1 combines with J gene TRBJ2-3; tentative D call: TRBD1 (6 bases). CDR3 size: 15 residues. V shed 3 bases and J shed 3 bases, with 14 bases lying between them. Germline lookup yields CDR1 SGHRS and CDR2 YFSETQ. The CDR3 bases are TGCGCCAGCAGCTCCTGGACAGATAAGACAGATACGCAGTATTTT. Protein sequence: CASSSWTDKTDTQYF.

The chain combines TRBV20-1 with TRBJ2-7; a possible D gene is TRBD2 (5 bases). There are 16 residues in the CDR3. CDR1 and CDR2 from the germline V gene are DFQATT and SNEGSKA (reference sequence). Deletions cut 0 bases from V and 1 base from J, with 16 bases between. CDR3 region: CSARDPRGIGSYEQYF. The CDR3 nucleotides are TGCAGTGCTAGAGACCCCCGAGGGATTGGGTCCTACGAGCAGTACTTC.

The chain uses TRBV4-2 and TRBJ2-7, with TRBD2 matching over 8 bases. Germline-derived CDR1 and CDR2 are LGHNA and YNFKEQ. The CDR3 is made up of 13 amino acids. J gave up 5 bases and V 4 bases, and 4 bases lay outside the gene matches. CDR3 sequence: CASSRREDDEQYF. In DNA, the CDR3 is TGTGCCAGCAGCCGGCGGGAGGACGACGAGCAGTACTTC.

This chain links TRBV7-9 with TRBJ2-7; D is unresolved. CDR1 and CDR2 (germline): SEHNR, FQNEAQ (reference sequence). The CDR3 consists of 14 residues. With 5 bases removed from V and 4 bases from J, the gap between germline ends came to 15 bases. The CDR3 spells CASSPASVGYEQYF. In DNA, the CDR3 is TGTGCCAGCAGCCCAGCGTCTGTCGGGTACGAGCAGTACTTC.

The V call is TRBV7-8, the J call TRBJ2-7; D is unresolved. Trimming removed 5 bases at V and 2 bases at J, with 13 bases between. Germline values: CDR1 SGHVS, CDR2 FQNEAQ. The CDR3 contains 14 residues. CDR3 amino acids: CASSPSHGTYEQYF. In nucleotides, the CDR3 is TGTGCCAGCAGCCCCTCCCACGGAACCTACGAGCAGTACTTC. Combining the CDR3 with reference TRBV7-8 and TRBJ2-7 gives the whole variable domain GAGVSQSPRYKVAKRGQDVALRCDPISGHVSLFWYQQALGQGPEFLTYFQNEAQLDKSGLPSDRFFAERPEGSVSTLKIQRTQQEDSAVYLCASSPSHGTYEQYFGPGTRLTVT.